The 18 T cell receptor beta chains below come from one sample, sequenced in a study of glioma-infiltrating T cells after dendritic cell vaccination. Produced via immunoSEQ multiplex PCR; TCRdb's table is partial and in-frame only. The profile shows more than 30,000 clones, 90% to 95% of them singletons. The source was blood, collected before dendritic cell vaccination. Every receptor here comes from a human donor with glioblastoma.

This clone has a single count. The chain recombines TRBV7-6 with TRBJ2-3; 7 nucleotides match TRBD1. Germline V gene sequence: CDR1 SGHVS, CDR2 FNYEAQ. The CDR3 runs 16 residues. Trimming removed 5 bases from V and 3 bases from J; junction bases left unmatched: 11. The CDR3 loop reads CASSPQGESQTDTQYF. The DNA of the CDR3 is TGTGCCAGCAGCCCGCAGGGGGAAAGTCAGACAGATACGCAGTATTTT.

The chain is built from TRBV5-5 and TRBJ2-5; 9 positions match TRBD1. Trimming at V came to 1 base and at J to 5 bases, leaving 9 bases not matched to a gene. The CDR3 extends over 16 amino acids. Germline values: CDR1 SGHKS, CDR2 YYEKEE (reference sequence). The CDR3 nucleotides are TGTGCCAGCAGCTTGTGGGGACAGGGCGATTACGAGACCCAGTACTTC. It codes for CASSLWGQGDYETQYF.

J is TRBJ1-5 and V is TRBV20-1; D may be TRBD1 (5 bases). This CDR3 region has 11 residues. Trimming cost V 1 base and J 9 bases, with 7 bases left between them. The V gene's germline CDR1 is DFQATT and CDR2 SNEGSKA (reference sequence). The CDR3 bases are TGCAGTGCTAGAGGGGGGGGGCCCCAGCATTTT. It yields the protein CSARGGGPQHF.

V and J are TRBV4-1 and TRBJ2-7; TRBD2 might be the D (5 bases). CDR1 is MGHRA, CDR2 YSYEKL, per germline. V gave up 4 bases and J gave up 1 base, with 20 bases separating them. CDR3 length: 17 residues. The CDR3 nucleotides are TGCGCCAGCAGCCCCGGGCGGGCTCGGACGGGTTCCTACGAGCAGTACTTC. This encodes CASSPGRARTGSYEQYF.

The chain combines TRBV11-2 with TRBJ2-5; D not resolved. This CDR3 region has 13 residues. Germline CDR1 SGHAT, CDR2 FQNNGV. V lost 3 bases to trimming and J lost 5 bases, with 10 bases between them. CDR3 loop: CASSFAAGETQYF. CDR3 in DNA: TGTGCCAGCAGCTTTGCCGCCGGGGAGACCCAGTACTTC. Full variable domain (rest looked up from reference TRBV11-2 and TRBJ2-5): EAGVAQSPRYKIIEKRQSVAFWCNPISGHATLYWYQQILGQGPKLLIQFQNNGVVDDSQLPKDRFSAERLKGVDSTLKIQPAKLEDSAVYLCASSFAAGETQYFGPGTRLLVL.

This rearrangement joins TRBV19 to TRBJ2-7, with D unclear. Germline CDR1 is LNHDA and CDR2 is SQIVND (reference sequence). The CDR3 consists of 14 residues. The V and J ends lost 5 bases and 2 bases respectively, with 13 bases between them. CDR3 region: CASSLGSLTYEQYF. Here the CDR3 DNA reads TGTGCCAGTAGTCTTGGCTCCTTGACCTACGAGCAGTACTTC.

This chain connects TRBV14 to TRBJ2-3; TRBD1 matches 7 bases. The CDR3 extends over 14 amino acids. CDR1 SGHDN and CDR2 FVKESK come from the germline V gene. V lost 5 bases, J lost 5 bases, and 7 bases stayed unmatched. The CDR3 loop is CASSDRAFGDTQYF. The CDR3 DNA is TGTGCCAGCAGCGACAGGGCCTTTGGAGATACGCAGTATTTT.

The V and J genes are TRBV2 and TRBJ2-4; TRBD2 is a possible D gene (5 bases). The V end was cut by 6 bases, the J end by 8 bases, with 17 bases between. Germline V gene sequence: CDR1 SNHLY, CDR2 FYNNEI. The CDR3 is 14 amino acids. CDR3 coding DNA: TGTGCCAGCAGGCCGGACTGGCGTGCGGACATTCAGTACTTC. This gives the protein CASRPDWRADIQYF.

This sequence joins TRBV6-1 and TRBJ2-5; no clear D gene. The DNA end is more similar to TRBJ2-7, so the J call may be wrong. The germline gives CDR1 MNHNS, CDR2 SASEGT. This CDR3 has 15 amino acids. The CDR3 DNA follows: TGTGCCAGCAGTGAAAGACACGAATCCCCCTACGAGCAGTACTTC. Translated, it gives CASSERHESPYEQYF.

The table lists this clone with a count of one. V gene TRBV6-6 combines with J gene TRBJ1-5; TRBD1 agrees at 10 bases. Unmatched junction bases numbered 6, after V lost 7 bases and J lost 6 bases. This CDR3 has 14 amino acids. Germline CDR1 reads MNHNY; CDR2 reads SVGAGI (reference sequence). DNA of the CDR3: TGTGCCAGCAACCAGGGACAGGGGCGTCAGCCCCAGCATTTT. It translates to CASNQGQGRQPQHF.

V gene TRBV2 combines with J gene TRBJ1-1; no clear D gene. The length of the CDR3 is 12 residues. CDR1 SNHLY and CDR2 FYNNEI come from the germline V gene. Trimming pared 5 bases from V and 7 bases from J, leaving 11 bases between. For the CDR3, the DNA is TGTGCCAGCAGTCCCAGGAGGGATGAAGCTTTCTTT. Its protein product is CASSPRRDEAFF.

The chain employs TRBV4-1 and TRBJ2-1, with unresolved D. V was pared by 0 bases and J by 8 bases, with 17 bases between. Germline V gene lookup returns CDR1 MGHRA and CDR2 YSYEKL. The CDR3 is made up of 16 amino acids. The CDR3 loop is CASSQERSSETHEQFF. In DNA, the CDR3 is TGCGCCAGCAGCCAAGAAAGGTCTAGTGAAACCCATGAGCAGTTCTTC.

The V and J genes are TRBV4-1 and TRBJ1-2; 8 bases line up with TRBD1. Unmatched junction bases numbered 9, after V lost 2 bases and J lost 1 base. This CDR3 is built from 17 residues. The germline V gene has CDR1 MGHRA and CDR2 YSYEKL. CDR3 protein: CASSQKDRAGVNYGYTF. The CDR3 DNA follows: TGCGCCAGCAGCCAAAAGGACAGGGCCGGGGTTAACTATGGCTACACCTTC.

V gene TRBV6-1 combines with J gene TRBJ1-3; D not certain. The V gene lost 4 bases and the J gene lost 0 bases, with 7 bases spanning the gap. Germline V lookup: CDR1 MNHNS, CDR2 SASEGT. CDR3 length equals 14 residues. The CDR3 nucleotides are TGTGCCAGCAGTGGACTTGACTCTGGAAACACCATATATTTT. The encoded protein is CASSGLDSGNTIYF.

This chain links TRBV6-5 with TRBJ1-4; 8 bases line up with TRBD1. From germline, CDR1 is MNHEY and CDR2 SVGAGI. With 2 bases clipped from V and 3 bases from J, the junction kept 2 bases outside the gene matches. This CDR3 contains 15 residues. The CDR3 spells CASSYRDRSNEKLFF. Here the CDR3 DNA reads TGTGCCAGCAGTTACCGGGACAGGTCTAATGAAAAACTGTTTTTT.

This clone was seen a single time. The J gene is TRBJ2-3, the V gene TRBV25-1; 8 nucleotides align to TRBD2. V shed 4 bases, J shed 4 bases, and the junction held 4 bases outside the gene matches. CDR3 length: 14 amino acids. Germline assignment: CDR1 MGHDK and CDR2 SYGVNS. The CDR3 bases are TGTGCCAGCAGTGGCTCACTAGCGGCAGATACGCAGTATTTT. It translates to CASSGSLAADTQYF. Based on the CDR3 plus reference TRBV25-1 and TRBJ2-3, the full variable domain is EADIYQTPRYLVIGTGKKITLECSQTMGHDKMYWYQQDPGMELHLIHYSYGVNSTEKGDLSSESTVSRIRTEHFPLTLESARPSHTSQYLCASSGSLAADTQYFGPGTRLTVL.

The rearrangement links TRBV30 to TRBJ1-6; a weak D match, TRBD1 (5 bases). Germline CDR1 and CDR2: GTSNPN and SVGIG (reference sequence). Trimming removed 5 bases from V and 13 bases from J, with 18 bases in between. This CDR3 contains 13 residues. The CDR3 DNA follows: TGTGCCTGGGGGGGGACGGGGATACCCCCCCTCCACTTT. As protein: CAWGGTGIPPLHF.

V usage is TRBV11-3 and J usage is TRBJ2-3; the D gene is possibly TRBD2 (7 bases). Deletions cut 0 bases from V and 0 bases from J, with 13 bases between. Germline V CDR1 and CDR2: SGHNT, YENEEA. The CDR3 sequence is 17 residues long. The DNA for the CDR3 is TGTGCCAGCAGCTTAGAAGGGGGGGGTGCTAGCACAGATACGCAGTATTTT. It encodes CASSLEGGGASTDTQYF.